These T cell receptor beta chains were read from a single sample in a study of CXCR3-negative and CXCR3-positive naive CD8 T cells. Using the 5' RACE reads, TCRdb records one entry per CDR3 protein without DNA. The record lists over 5,500 distinct CDR3 sequences, of which the ten most abundant hold approximately 1.2%. The specimen was naive CXCR3+ CD8+ T cells from blood. All receptors derive from a human donor in good health. Some clones in this sample may be carry-over from other donors' samples. Each CDR3 is given with its conserved first and last residue. Size tells how often a clone was seen (once, few, many) or the class of an expanded clone, and some rows leave it out.

j_call: TRBJ2-5
cdr3_length: 14
v_call: TRBV19
clone_size: NA
cdr3_aa: CASSAPQGLETQYF

j_call: TRBJ2-7
cdr3_length: 13
v_call: TRBV29-1
clone_size: medium-sized
cdr3_aa: CSAITSWGYEQYF

j_call: TRBJ2-3
cdr3_length: 12
v_call: TRBV15
clone_size: medium-sized
cdr3_aa: CATRMSVDTQYF

j_call: TRBJ2-7
cdr3_length: 16
v_call: TRBV28
clone_size: NA
cdr3_aa: CASSPTPGYPSYEQYF

j_call: TRBJ2-3
cdr3_length: 15
v_call: TRBV7-8
clone_size: medium-sized
cdr3_aa: CASSNKRGRTDTQYF

j_call: TRBJ1-1
cdr3_length: 14
v_call: TRBV5-1
clone_size: NA
cdr3_aa: CASSFRATNTEAFF

j_call: TRBJ2-5
cdr3_length: 14
v_call: TRBV2
clone_size: NA
cdr3_aa: CASCGTHSQETQYF

j_call: TRBJ1-2
cdr3_length: 13
v_call: TRBV29-1
clone_size: NA
cdr3_aa: CSVEGPESYGYTF

j_call: TRBJ2-2
cdr3_length: 19
v_call: TRBV20-1
clone_size: NA
cdr3_aa: CSAKARGRGTSTTNGELFF

j_call: TRBJ2-3
cdr3_length: 17
v_call: TRBV29-1
clone_size: medium-sized
cdr3_aa: CSVDPGGTSGSTDTQYF

j_call: TRBJ1-4
cdr3_length: 14
v_call: TRBV5-1
clone_size: medium-sized
cdr3_aa: CASSLTGDNEKLFF

j_call: TRBJ2-1
cdr3_length: 15
v_call: TRBV29-1
clone_size: medium-sized
cdr3_aa: CSALPRTGVGWEQFF

j_call: TRBJ1-6
cdr3_length: 15
v_call: TRBV7-2
clone_size: medium-sized
cdr3_aa: CASSGGKGARSPLHF

j_call: TRBJ1-5
cdr3_length: 14
v_call: TRBV6-2/TRBV6-3
clone_size: NA
cdr3_aa: CASSPDRGFQPQHF

j_call: TRBJ2-1
cdr3_length: 14
v_call: TRBV5-1
clone_size: NA
cdr3_aa: CASSIPGTSYEQFF

j_call: TRBJ2-1
cdr3_length: 16
v_call: TRBV28
clone_size: NA
cdr3_aa: CASSPNAGIFYNEQFF

j_call: TRBJ2-7
cdr3_length: 12
v_call: TRBV7-9
clone_size: medium-sized
cdr3_aa: CASGQGSYEQYF

j_call: TRBJ2-7
cdr3_length: 13
v_call: TRBV29-1
clone_size: NA
cdr3_aa: CSAEDRASYEQYF

j_call: TRBJ2-1
cdr3_length: 12
v_call: TRBV15
clone_size: NA
cdr3_aa: CAFGASYNEQFF

j_call: TRBJ2-2
cdr3_length: 12
v_call: TRBV29-1
clone_size: medium-sized
cdr3_aa: CSVGQNTGELFF

j_call: TRBJ2-1
cdr3_length: 15
v_call: TRBV20-1
clone_size: medium-sized
cdr3_aa: CSARSGGVDYNEQFF

j_call: TRBJ2-1
cdr3_length: 13
v_call: TRBV4-1
clone_size: NA
cdr3_aa: CASSLVGSNEQFF

j_call: TRBJ2-7
cdr3_length: 15
v_call: TRBV7-3
clone_size: NA
cdr3_aa: CASSLTGTGYYEQYF

j_call: TRBJ1-2
cdr3_length: 16
v_call: TRBV5-1
clone_size: medium-sized
cdr3_aa: CASSWGQGSENYGYTF

j_call: TRBJ2-1
cdr3_length: 17
v_call: TRBV4-3
clone_size: medium-sized
cdr3_aa: CASSQERERELDNEQFF

j_call: TRBJ1-1
cdr3_length: 14
v_call: TRBV3-1
clone_size: medium-sized
cdr3_aa: CASSHVGMNTEAFF

j_call: TRBJ2-7
cdr3_length: 15
v_call: TRBV11-2
clone_size: medium-sized
cdr3_aa: CASSYRDRALDEQYF

j_call: TRBJ2-2
cdr3_length: 14
v_call: TRBV11-1
clone_size: medium-sized
cdr3_aa: CASSSTPGTGELFF

j_call: TRBJ2-1
cdr3_length: 14
v_call: TRBV29-1
clone_size: medium-sized
cdr3_aa: CRASTGTSYNEQFF

j_call: TRBJ2-7
cdr3_length: 15
v_call: TRBV28
clone_size: NA
cdr3_aa: CASRGTGARAYEQYF

j_call: TRBJ2-1
cdr3_length: 16
v_call: TRBV6-6
clone_size: NA
cdr3_aa: CASTQWGLAGFNEQFF

j_call: TRBJ2-7
cdr3_length: 15
v_call: TRBV28
clone_size: medium-sized
cdr3_aa: CASSPRQGLSYEQYF

j_call: TRBJ1-1
cdr3_length: 16
v_call: TRBV30
clone_size: NA
cdr3_aa: CAWSGSRAPVGTEAFF

j_call: TRBJ2-1
cdr3_length: 16
v_call: TRBV28
clone_size: NA
cdr3_aa: CASSYLGGRAYNEQFF

j_call: TRBJ2-2
cdr3_length: 15
v_call: TRBV6-5
clone_size: NA
cdr3_aa: CASSYSRGVLGELFF

j_call: TRBJ1-1
cdr3_length: 14
v_call: TRBV5-1
clone_size: medium-sized
cdr3_aa: CASSLRGTNTEAFF

j_call: TRBJ2-1
cdr3_length: 15
v_call: TRBV15
clone_size: medium-sized
cdr3_aa: CATSLGLAPGNEQFF

j_call: TRBJ2-5
cdr3_length: 13
v_call: TRBV20-1
clone_size: NA
cdr3_aa: CSASMTAGETQYF

j_call: TRBJ2-5
cdr3_length: 17
v_call: TRBV4-2
clone_size: NA
cdr3_aa: CASSRGVRLADQETQYF

j_call: TRBJ2-7
cdr3_length: 14
v_call: TRBV6-5
clone_size: NA
cdr3_aa: CASRPRGEVHEQYF

j_call: TRBJ2-7
cdr3_length: 15
v_call: TRBV7-8
clone_size: medium-sized
cdr3_aa: CASRYEEGGSYEQYF

j_call: TRBJ2-7
cdr3_length: 13
v_call: TRBV6-1
clone_size: NA
cdr3_aa: CASSRGTDYEQYF

j_call: TRBJ2-7
cdr3_length: 16
v_call: TRBV20-1
clone_size: medium-sized
cdr3_aa: CSARDPRGGRVYEQYF

j_call: TRBJ2-1
cdr3_length: 15
v_call: TRBV29-1
clone_size: medium-sized
cdr3_aa: CSAPGGRGSYNEQFF

j_call: TRBJ2-7
cdr3_length: 16
v_call: TRBV3-1
clone_size: NA
cdr3_aa: CASSQFGSGKEYEQYF

j_call: TRBJ2-7
cdr3_length: 11
v_call: TRBV5-1
clone_size: medium-sized
cdr3_aa: CASSLGPEQYF

j_call: TRBJ2-7
cdr3_length: 14
v_call: TRBV4-3
clone_size: medium-sized
cdr3_aa: CASSHLRGTYEQYF

j_call: TRBJ2-2
cdr3_length: 16
v_call: TRBV7-8
clone_size: NA
cdr3_aa: CASSLKLAGVTGELFF

j_call: TRBJ2-5
cdr3_length: 13
v_call: TRBV12-3/TRBV12-4
clone_size: NA
cdr3_aa: CASTRLAEETQYF

j_call: TRBJ1-2
cdr3_length: 11
v_call: TRBV20-1
clone_size: medium-sized
cdr3_aa: CSAIWSNGYTF

j_call: TRBJ2-7
cdr3_length: 13
v_call: TRBV10-3
clone_size: medium-sized
cdr3_aa: CAIGQGTTYEQYF

j_call: TRBJ2-7
cdr3_length: 13
v_call: TRBV5-1
clone_size: medium-sized
cdr3_aa: CASSLASDYEQYF

j_call: TRBJ2-1
cdr3_length: 13
v_call: TRBV12-3/TRBV12-4
clone_size: medium-sized
cdr3_aa: CATYLGSYNEQFF

j_call: TRBJ2-3
cdr3_length: 13
v_call: TRBV29-1
clone_size: medium-sized
cdr3_aa: CSVGGAYVDTQYF

j_call: TRBJ2-7
cdr3_length: 15
v_call: TRBV5-1
clone_size: NA
cdr3_aa: CASSLGWDSSYEQYF

j_call: TRBJ1-1
cdr3_length: 13
v_call: TRBV9
clone_size: medium-sized
cdr3_aa: CASSGGGATEAFF

j_call: TRBJ1-2
cdr3_length: 12
v_call: TRBV29-1
clone_size: NA
cdr3_aa: CSAAGRHGGYTF

j_call: TRBJ2-1
cdr3_length: 13
v_call: TRBV7-9
clone_size: NA
cdr3_aa: CASSRQGYNEQFF

j_call: TRBJ2-5
cdr3_length: 14
v_call: TRBV28
clone_size: medium-sized
cdr3_aa: CASSHRDRQETQYF

j_call: TRBJ2-4
cdr3_length: 13
v_call: TRBV29-1
clone_size: NA
cdr3_aa: CSVQLREGYIQYF